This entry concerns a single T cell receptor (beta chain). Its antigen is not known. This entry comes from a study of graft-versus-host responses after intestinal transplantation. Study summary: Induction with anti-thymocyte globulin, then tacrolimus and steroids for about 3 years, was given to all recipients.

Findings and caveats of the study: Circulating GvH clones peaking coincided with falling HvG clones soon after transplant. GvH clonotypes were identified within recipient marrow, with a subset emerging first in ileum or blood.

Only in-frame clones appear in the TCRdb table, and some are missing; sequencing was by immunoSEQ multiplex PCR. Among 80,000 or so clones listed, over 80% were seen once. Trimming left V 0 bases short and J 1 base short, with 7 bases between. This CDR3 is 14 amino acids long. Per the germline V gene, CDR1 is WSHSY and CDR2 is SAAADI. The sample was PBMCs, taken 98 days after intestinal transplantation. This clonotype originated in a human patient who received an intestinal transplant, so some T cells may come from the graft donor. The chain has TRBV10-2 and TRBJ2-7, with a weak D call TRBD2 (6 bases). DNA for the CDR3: TGCGCCAGCAGTGAGTCCCGGGGGTCCTACGAGCAGTACTTC. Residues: CASSESRGSYEQYF.